The present entry profiles one T cell receptor beta chain with its context. As yet, its antigen is unknown. Per germline, CDR1 KGHSH and CDR2 LQKENI. Between the trimmed V and J ends, which lost 1 base and 5 bases, there was a span of 9 bases. There are 14 residues in the CDR3. Libraries were prepared by immunoSEQ multiplex PCR; TCRdb keeps only in-frame clonotypes and omits some of them. The sample contains tens of thousands of clones, approximately 69% of which appear only once. These data originate in a study of cytotoxic CD8 clonotypes in ibrutinib-treated CLL. Looking at the study overall: The group held over nine relapsed/refractory and about 15 treatment-naive patients, with under 18 IGHV unmutated. Study-level findings and limits: Public clonotypes were uncommon and contracted or stayed stable on treatment.

The V call is TRBV18, the J call TRBJ2-1; tentatively, D is TRBD2 (5 bases). This sample comprised PBMCs, obtained after 12 months of ibrutinib treatment. The source of this sequence is a human donor with chronic lymphocytic leukemia. The CDR3 protein is CASSPRWGDNEQFF. The CDR3 bases are TGTGCCAGCTCACCACGCTGGGGAGACAATGAGCAGTTCTTC.